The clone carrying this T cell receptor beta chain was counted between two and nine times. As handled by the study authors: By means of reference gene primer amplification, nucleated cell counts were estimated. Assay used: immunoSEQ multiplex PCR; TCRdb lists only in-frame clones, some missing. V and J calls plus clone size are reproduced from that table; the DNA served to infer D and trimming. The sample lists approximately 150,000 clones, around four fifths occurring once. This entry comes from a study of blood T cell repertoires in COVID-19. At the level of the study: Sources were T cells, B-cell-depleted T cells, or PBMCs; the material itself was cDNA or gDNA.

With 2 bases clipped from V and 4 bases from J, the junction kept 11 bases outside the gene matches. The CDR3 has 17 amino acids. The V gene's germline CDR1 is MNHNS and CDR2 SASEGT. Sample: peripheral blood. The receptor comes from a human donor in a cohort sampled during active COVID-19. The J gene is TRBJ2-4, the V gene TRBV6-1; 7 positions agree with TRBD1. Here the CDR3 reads CASSETQGLIGKNIQYF. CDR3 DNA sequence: TGTGCCAGCAGTGAAACACAGGGGTTGATTGGGAAAAACATTCAGTACTTC.